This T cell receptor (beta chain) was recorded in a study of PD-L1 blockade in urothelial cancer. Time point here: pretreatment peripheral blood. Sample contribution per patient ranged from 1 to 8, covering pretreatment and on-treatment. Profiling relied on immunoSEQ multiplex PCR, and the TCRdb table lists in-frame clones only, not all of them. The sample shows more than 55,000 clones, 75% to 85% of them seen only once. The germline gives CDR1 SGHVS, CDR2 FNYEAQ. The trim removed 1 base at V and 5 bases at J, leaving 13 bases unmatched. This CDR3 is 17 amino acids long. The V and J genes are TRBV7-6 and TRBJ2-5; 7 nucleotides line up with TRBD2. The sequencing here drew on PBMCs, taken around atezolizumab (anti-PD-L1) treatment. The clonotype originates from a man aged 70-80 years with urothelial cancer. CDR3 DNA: TGTGCCAGCAGCTTAGACGTGGGCCGACTAGCCGGCGAGACCCAGTACTTC. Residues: CASSLDVGRLAGETQYF. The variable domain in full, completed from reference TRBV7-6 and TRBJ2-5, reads GAGVSQSPRYKVTKRGQDVALRCDPISGHVSLYWYRQALGQGPEFLTYFNYEAQQDKSGLPNDRFSAERPEGSISTLTIQRTEQRDSAMYRCASSLDVGRLAGETQYFGPGTRLLVL.